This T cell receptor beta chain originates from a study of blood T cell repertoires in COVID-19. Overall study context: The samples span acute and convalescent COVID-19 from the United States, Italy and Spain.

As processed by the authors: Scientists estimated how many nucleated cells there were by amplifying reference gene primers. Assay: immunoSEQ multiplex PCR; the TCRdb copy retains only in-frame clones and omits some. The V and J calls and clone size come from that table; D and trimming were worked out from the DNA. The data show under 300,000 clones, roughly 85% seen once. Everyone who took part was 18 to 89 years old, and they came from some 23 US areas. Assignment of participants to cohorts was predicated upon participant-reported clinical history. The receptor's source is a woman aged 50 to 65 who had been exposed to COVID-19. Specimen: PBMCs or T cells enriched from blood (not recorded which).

This CDR3 reads CASSLEGSSYNEQFF. In nucleotides, the CDR3 is TGTGCCAGCAGCTTAGAAGGGAGCTCCTACAATGAGCAGTTCTTC. The chain couples TRBV11-3 to TRBJ2-1; D is perhaps TRBD2 (5 bases). Trimming cost V 0 bases and J 0 bases, with 6 bases left between them. CDR3 size: 15 residues. Per the germline V gene, CDR1 is SGHNT and CDR2 is YENEEA. Full variable domain (outside the CDR3, taken from reference TRBV11-3 and TRBJ2-1): EAGVVQSPRYKIIEKKQPVAFWCNPISGHNTLYWYLQNLGQGPELLIRYENEEAVDDSQLPKDRFSAERLKGVDSTLKIQPAELGDSAVYLCASSLEGSSYNEQFFGPGTRLTVL.